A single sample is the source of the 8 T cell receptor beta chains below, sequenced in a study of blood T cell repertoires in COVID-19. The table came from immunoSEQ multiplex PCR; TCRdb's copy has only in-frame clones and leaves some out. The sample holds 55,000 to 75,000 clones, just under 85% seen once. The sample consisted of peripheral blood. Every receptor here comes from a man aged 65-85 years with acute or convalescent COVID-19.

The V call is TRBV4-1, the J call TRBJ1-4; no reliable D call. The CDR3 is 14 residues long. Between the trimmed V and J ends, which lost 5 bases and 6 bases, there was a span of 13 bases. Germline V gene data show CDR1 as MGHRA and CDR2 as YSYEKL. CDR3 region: CASSFSRYDEKLFF. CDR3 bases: TGCGCCAGCAGCTTCTCACGGTACGATGAAAAACTGTTTTTT.

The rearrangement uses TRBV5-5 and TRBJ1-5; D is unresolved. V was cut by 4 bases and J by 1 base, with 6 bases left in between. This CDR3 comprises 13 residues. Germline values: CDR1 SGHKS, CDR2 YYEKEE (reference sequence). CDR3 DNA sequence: TGTGCCAGCAGCCTACTGAGCAATCAGCCCCAGCATTTT. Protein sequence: CASSLLSNQPQHF.

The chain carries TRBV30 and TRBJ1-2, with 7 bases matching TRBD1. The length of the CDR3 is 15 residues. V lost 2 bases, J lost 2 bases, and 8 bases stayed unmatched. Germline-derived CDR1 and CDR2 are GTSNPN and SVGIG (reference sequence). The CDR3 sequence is CAWSRETGSNYGYTF. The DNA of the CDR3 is TGTGCCTGGAGTAGGGAGACAGGGTCGAACTATGGCTACACCTTC.

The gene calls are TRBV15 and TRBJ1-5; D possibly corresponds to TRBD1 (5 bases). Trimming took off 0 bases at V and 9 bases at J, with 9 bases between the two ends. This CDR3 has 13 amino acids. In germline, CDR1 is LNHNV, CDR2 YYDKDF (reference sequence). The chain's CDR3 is CATSRDVGGPQHF. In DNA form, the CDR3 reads TGTGCCACCAGCAGAGATGTGGGGGGGCCCCAGCATTTT. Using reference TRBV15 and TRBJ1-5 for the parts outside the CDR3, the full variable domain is DAMVIQNPRYQVTQFGKPVTLSCSQTLNHNVMYWYQQKSSQAPKLLFHYYDKDFNNEADTPDNFQSRRPNTSFCFLDIRSPGLGDTAMYLCATSRDVGGPQHFGDGTRLSIL.

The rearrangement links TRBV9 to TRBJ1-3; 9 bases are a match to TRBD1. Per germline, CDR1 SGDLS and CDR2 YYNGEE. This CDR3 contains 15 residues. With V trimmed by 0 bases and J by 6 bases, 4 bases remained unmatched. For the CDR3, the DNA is TGTGCCAGCAGCGTAGATGGGACAGGGAAAAACACCATATATTTT. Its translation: CASSVDGTGKNTIYF.

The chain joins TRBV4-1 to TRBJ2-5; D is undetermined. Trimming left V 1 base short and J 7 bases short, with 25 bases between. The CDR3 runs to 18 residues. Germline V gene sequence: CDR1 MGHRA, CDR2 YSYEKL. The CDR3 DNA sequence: TGCGCCAGCAGCCAAGTAGGCGAGCGTCTCAATTCCCGCCGGACCCAGTACTTC. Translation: CASSQVGERLNSRRTQYF.

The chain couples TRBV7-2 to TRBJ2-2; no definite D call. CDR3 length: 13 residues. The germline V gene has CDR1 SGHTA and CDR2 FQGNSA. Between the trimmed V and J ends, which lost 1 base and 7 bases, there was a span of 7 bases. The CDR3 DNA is TGTGCCAGCAGCTTAGAAGAGGTCGGGGAGCTGTTTTTT. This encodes CASSLEEVGELFF.

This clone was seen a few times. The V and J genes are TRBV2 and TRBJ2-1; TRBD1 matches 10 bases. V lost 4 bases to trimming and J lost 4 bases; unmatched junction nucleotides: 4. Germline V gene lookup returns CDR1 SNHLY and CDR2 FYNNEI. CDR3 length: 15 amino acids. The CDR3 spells CASSVRQGAYNEQFF. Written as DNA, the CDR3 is TGTGCCAGCAGTGTTAGACAGGGGGCATACAATGAGCAGTTCTTC.